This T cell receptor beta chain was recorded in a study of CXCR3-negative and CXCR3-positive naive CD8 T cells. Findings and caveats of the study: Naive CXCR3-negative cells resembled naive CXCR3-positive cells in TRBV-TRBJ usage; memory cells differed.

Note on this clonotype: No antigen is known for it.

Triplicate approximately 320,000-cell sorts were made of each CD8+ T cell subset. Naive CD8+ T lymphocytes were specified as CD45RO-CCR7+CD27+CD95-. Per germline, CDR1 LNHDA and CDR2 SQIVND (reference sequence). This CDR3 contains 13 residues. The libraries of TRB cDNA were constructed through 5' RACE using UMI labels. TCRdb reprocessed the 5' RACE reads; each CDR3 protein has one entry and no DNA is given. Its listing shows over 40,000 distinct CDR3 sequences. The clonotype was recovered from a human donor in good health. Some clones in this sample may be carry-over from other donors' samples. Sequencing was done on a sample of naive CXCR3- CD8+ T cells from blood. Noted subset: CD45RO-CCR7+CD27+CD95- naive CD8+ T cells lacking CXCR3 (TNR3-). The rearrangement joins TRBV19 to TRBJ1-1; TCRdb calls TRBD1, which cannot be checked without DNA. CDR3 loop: CAARTGGISEAFF.